This T cell receptor beta chain was profiled in a study of T cells in Graves' hyperthyroidism and ophthalmopathy. This clonotype was seen ten or more times. There were TCR beta CDR3 regions amplified from RNA transcripts. RT-PCR in the first round (using the HTBI primer set) targeted the TCR CDR3. In TCRdb, the multiplex PCR reads were re-called with MiXCR into one record per CDR3 protein. The repertoire holds 400,000 to 600,000 distinct CDR3 sequences, with around 16% as singletons. V was pared by 3 bases and J by 0 bases, with 18 bases of the junction left unmatched. CDR3 length equals 20 residues. Germline values: CDR1 MDHEN, CDR2 SYDVKM.

The rearrangement uses TRBV28 and TRBJ2-7; TRBD2 agrees at 9 bases. The sequenced material came from blood. The receptor comes from a woman aged 30 to 39 with Graves' ophthalmopathy. The CDR3 coding sequence is TGTGCCAGCAGTTTCTTTAGTTGGGGTAGCGGGAGCGGCCTCTCCTACGAGCAGTACTTC. It encodes CASSFFSWGSGSGLSYEQYF.